Sequencing of this T cell receptor (beta chain) was carried out in a study of OX40 agonist ivuxolimab in advanced cancers. In terms of the full investigation: Ivuxolimab was a fully human IgG2 agonistic monoclonal antibody targeting the costimulatory receptor OX40 (CD134). Intravenous ivuxolimab was administered to patients every 2 weeks at six dose levels: 0.01, 0.1, 0.3, 1.5, 3 and 10 mg/kg. Of the roughly 51 dose-escalation patients, hepatocellular carcinoma was present in approximately 20, melanoma in approximately 15, renal cell carcinoma in 9 and head and neck cancer in 9. A male proportion of around 81% and a mean age of approximately 61 years, ranging from about 23 to 90, were recorded for the dose-escalation cohort. Prior anti-PD-1, anti-PD-L1 or anti-CTLA-4 therapy was permitted, and approximately 41% of dose-escalation patients had received checkpoint inhibitors. Partial responses were achieved by three dose-escalation patients, of whom one had hepatocellular carcinoma and two had cutaneous melanoma. Peripheral TCRbeta sequencing aimed to test whether ivuxolimab altered TCR sequence diversity and caused clonal T-cell expansion. The paper covers the monotherapy dose-escalation part of the phase I ivuxolimab trial, which included N of about 50 patients.

In regard to this clone: This receptor's antigen is unknown. No much larger clonotype is one base removed from it; base qualities were not supplied.

To sequence the TCRbeta CDR3 region, genomic DNA was isolated from the sorted cells. TCRbeta CDR3 regions were sequenced using the immunoSEQ Assay. In its TCRdb copy, this immuneACCESS table keeps in-frame sequences only and misses some clones. Where compared with another copy, unresolved V genes explain less than half of these, and the others have no known cause. The sample table lists around 58,000 clones, 80% to 90% of them with a count of one. The top ten hold more than 4.5% of the sample. The trial excluded patients who had a history of autoimmune disease or who were on systemic immunosuppression. Peripheral blood for TCR sequencing was collected from all dose cohorts at baseline, on cycle 4 day 1, and on cycle 7 day 1. The samples were drawn from a first-in-human, open-label, multicenter phase I dose-escalation trial of ivuxolimab. Adults with locally advanced or metastatic melanoma, renal cell carcinoma, hepatocellular carcinoma or head and neck squamous cell carcinoma were enrolled in the trial. Before TCR sequencing, CD4+ T cells and CD8+ T cells were sorted from peripheral blood as separate populations.

The germline V gene (reference sequence) specifies GTSNPN as CDR1 and SVGIG as CDR2. At the junction V is shortened by 2 bases and J by 8 bases, with 22 bases in between. The CDR3 contains 17 residues, cysteine and phenylalanine counted. The read is trimmed to its CDR3 DNA, 51 bases read in frame from base 1. Broad study findings and their caveats: Which antigens the clonally expanded peripheral T cells were specific for was not determined. On average, CD8+ T cells showed more expanded clones than CD4+ T cells after ivuxolimab. Partial responders in the 0.1-3.0 mg/kg groups had among the lowest normalized peripheral clonal expansion, especially among CD8+ T cells. Low levels of normalized T-cell clonal expansion were also shown by some nonresponding patients. At doses of 0.1 to 3.0 mg/kg, clonal expansion of both CD4+ and CD8+ blood T cells was observed from baseline to week 6.

Recombination linked TRBV30 to TRBJ1-6; a tentative D call is TRBD1 (6 bases match). The clonotype comes from an adult with an advanced solid tumor such as melanoma, head and neck, liver or kidney cancer. The sequenced sample was CD4+ or CD8+ T cells sorted from blood, obtained in a trial of the OX40 agonist ivuxolimab. This receptor has the CDR3 CAWSPPVGGRSDSPLHF. In nucleotides, the sequence is TGTGCCTGGAGTCCCCCGGTAGGGGGTCGTAGTGATTCACCCCTCCACTTT. The CDR3 plus the reference TRBV30 and TRBJ1-6 genes for the other parts give the full variable domain: SQTIHQWPATLVQPVGSPLSLECTVEGTSNPNLYWYRQAAGRGLQLLFYSVGIGQISSEVPQNLSASRPQDRQFILSSKKLLLSDSGFYLCAWSPPVGGRSDSPLHFGNGTRLTVT.